This T cell receptor beta chain appears in the sequencing data of a study of CD4+ T cells in melanoma. Of note for this clone: The target antigen is unknown.

The CDR3 runs 15 residues. V lost 8 bases and J 5 bases, leaving 21 bases between the germline ends. Germline CDR1 SGHTA, CDR2 FQGNSA. Study-wide results and limits: Diverse differentiation states were reported for melanoma neoantigen-specific CD4+ T cells. A reported correlation linked neoantigen-specific CD4+ T cells to CD8+, macrophage and B cell function.

Only in-frame clones appear in the TCRdb table, and some are missing; sequencing was by immunoSEQ multiplex PCR. The repertoire includes about 9,600 clones, over 60% of them detected once, and around 20% sits in the top ten. V is TRBV7-2 and J is TRBJ1-1; D not certain. The sequenced sample was cells from a culture (not recorded whether cultured in vitro). This receptor was identified in a human donor with melanoma. The CDR3 DNA is TGTGCCAGCTCCCTAATGGCCCGTGCGGGGACTGAAGCTTTCTTT. Translated: CASSLMARAGTEAFF.